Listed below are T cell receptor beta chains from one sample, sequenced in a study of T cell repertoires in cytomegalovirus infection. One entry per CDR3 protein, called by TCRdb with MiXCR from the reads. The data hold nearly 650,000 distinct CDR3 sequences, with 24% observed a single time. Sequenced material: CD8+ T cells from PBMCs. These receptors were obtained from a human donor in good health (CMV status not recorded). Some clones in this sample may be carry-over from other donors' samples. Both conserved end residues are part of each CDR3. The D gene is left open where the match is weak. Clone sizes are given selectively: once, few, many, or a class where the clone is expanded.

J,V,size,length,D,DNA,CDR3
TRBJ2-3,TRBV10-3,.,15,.,TGTGCCATCAGTGAGTCAAGGACTACCACAGATACGCAGTATTTT,CAISESRTTTDTQYF
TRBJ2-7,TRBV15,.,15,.,TGTGCCACCAGCAGAGACAAGGGGCTAAACTACGAGCAGTACTTC,CATSRDKGLNYEQYF
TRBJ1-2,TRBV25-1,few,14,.,TGTGCCAGCAGTGAGACAGGAGTTAACTATGGCTACACCTTC,CASSETGVNYGYTF
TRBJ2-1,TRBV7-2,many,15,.,TGTGCCAGCAGCTTAGTCGCGGGGGACACCAAAGAGCAGTTCTTC,CASSLVAGDTKEQFF
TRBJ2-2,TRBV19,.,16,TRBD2,TGTGCCAGCGGTTGGGCTAGCGGGGGGGCAGCCGGGGAGCTGTTTTTT,CASGWASGGAAGELFF
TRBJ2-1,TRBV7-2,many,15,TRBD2,TGTGCCAGCAGCTTAAACGGGGGGGGATACAATGAGCAGTTCTTC,CASSLNGGGYNEQFF
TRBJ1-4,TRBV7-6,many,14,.,TGTGCCAGCAGCTTTAGGGGGGCTAATGAAAAACTGTTTTTT,CASSFRGANEKLFF
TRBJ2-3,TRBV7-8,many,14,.,TGTGCCAGCAGCTTGGGACCCCGCACAGATACGCAGTATTTT,CASSLGPRTDTQYF
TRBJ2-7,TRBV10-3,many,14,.,TGTGCCATCAGTGAGTCAGCAGGGAGATACGAGCAGTACTTC,CAISESAGRYEQYF
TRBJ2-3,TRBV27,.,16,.,TGTGCCAGCAGTGCCTCTGTGGCGGGCACCACAGATACGCAGTATTTT,CASSASVAGTTDTQYF
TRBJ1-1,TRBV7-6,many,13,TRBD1,TGTGCCAGCAGCTTAAAGGGGGCTTCTGAAGCTTTCTTT,CASSLKGASEAFF
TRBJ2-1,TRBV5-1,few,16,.,TGCGCCAGCAAACTTATGGAACTATCGGATTACGGGGAGCAGTTCTTC,CASKLMELSDYGEQFF
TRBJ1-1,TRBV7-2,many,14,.,TGTGCCAGCAGCGCCAGACAGTTGAACACTGAAGCTTTCTTT,CASSARQLNTEAFF
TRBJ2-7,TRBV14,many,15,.,TGTGCCAGCAGCCAAGACAGGGTGCCTTCCTACGAGCAGTACTTC,CASSQDRVPSYEQYF
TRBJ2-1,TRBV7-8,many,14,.,TGTGCCAGCCTAGGGGCGGACTCCTACAATGAGCAGTTCTTC,CASLGADSYNEQFF
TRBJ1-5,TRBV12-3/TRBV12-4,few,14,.,TGTGCCAGCAGTTTCTACACTAGCAATCAGCCCCAGCATTTT,CASSFYTSNQPQHF
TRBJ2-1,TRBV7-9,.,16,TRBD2,TGTGCCAGCCCTACACCTAGCGGGGGGGCGCACAATGAGCAGTTCTTC,CASPTPSGGAHNEQFF
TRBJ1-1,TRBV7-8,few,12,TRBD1,TGTGCCAGCAGCTTCACAGGGGCAGAAGGTTTCTTT,CASSFTGAEGFF
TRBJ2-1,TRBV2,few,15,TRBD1,TGTGCCAGCAGCCCTAGGACAGGGGTGGAGAATGAGCAGTTCTTC,CASSPRTGVENEQFF
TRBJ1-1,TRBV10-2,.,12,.,TGCGCCAGCACCGACGGATCTCCCTCGTCTTTCTTT,CASTDGSPSSFF
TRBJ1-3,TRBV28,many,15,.,TGTGCCAGCAGTTTATCCCACGCCTCTGGAAACACCATATATTTT,CASSLSHASGNTIYF
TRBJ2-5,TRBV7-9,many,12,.,TGTGCCAGCAGCTTAGATCTAGAGACCCAGTACTTC,CASSLDLETQYF
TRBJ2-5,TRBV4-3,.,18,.,TGCGCCAGCAGCCAAGAACGGTGGGGGCCTCTCCAGATAAAGACCCAGTACTTC,CASSQERWGPLQIKTQYF
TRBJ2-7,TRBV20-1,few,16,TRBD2,TGCAGTGCTAGAGGCCGGGATGAGGGGCGGGGGAGAGAGCAGTACTTC,CSARGRDEGRGREQYF
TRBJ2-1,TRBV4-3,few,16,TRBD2,TGCGCCAGCAGCCAATTTGTACTAGCGGGGGACAATGAGCAGTTCTTC,CASSQFVLAGDNEQFF
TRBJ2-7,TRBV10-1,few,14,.,TGCGCCAGCAGTGAAACGGGAACCTTCTACGAGCAGTACTTC,CASSETGTFYEQYF
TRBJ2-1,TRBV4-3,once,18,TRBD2,TGCGCCAGCAGCCAAGACACTAGCGGGGGGGCCAGGTACAATGAGCAGTTCTTC,CASSQDTSGGARYNEQFF
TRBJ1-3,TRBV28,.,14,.,TGTGCCAGCATCCCCAGGGGCTCCGGAAACACCATATATTTT,CASIPRGSGNTIYF
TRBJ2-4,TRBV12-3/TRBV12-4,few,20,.,TGTGCCAGCAGTTCTCTCGGGCGGCCAGAAAGGGGGTCGATAAGGAACATTCAGTACTTC,CASSSLGRPERGSIRNIQYF
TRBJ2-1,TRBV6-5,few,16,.,TGTGCCAGCAGCCTGGGTGGCTACATGGGGTCATCTGAGCAGTTCTTC,CASSLGGYMGSSEQFF
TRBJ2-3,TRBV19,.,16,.,TGTGCCAGTAGTATAGTGGGCGGGGAGCCCACAGATACGCAGTATTTT,CASSIVGGEPTDTQYF
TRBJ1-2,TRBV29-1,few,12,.,TGCAGCGTTGGACCGGACGGGGATGGCTACACCTTC,CSVGPDGDGYTF
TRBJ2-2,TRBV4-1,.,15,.,TGCGCCAGCAGCCAAGATCCCTTGAACACCGGGGAGCTGTTTTTT,CASSQDPLNTGELFF
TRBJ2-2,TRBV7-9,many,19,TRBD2,TGTGCCAGCAGCTCGGGACCGGGACTAGCGGGGGTTAACACCGGGGAGCTGTTTTTT,CASSSGPGLAGVNTGELFF
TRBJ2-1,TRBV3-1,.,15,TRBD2,TGTGCCAGCAGCCAAGATCCCCTAGCGGGCAATGAGCAGTTCTTC,CASSQDPLAGNEQFF
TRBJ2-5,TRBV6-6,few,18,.,TGTGCCAGCAGTTACATGAGGGGCCCCGGATCCGACCAAGAGACCCAGTACTTC,CASSYMRGPGSDQETQYF
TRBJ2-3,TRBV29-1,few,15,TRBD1,TGCAGCGTTACAGGGGAGATGGGAGCGACAGATACGCAGTATTTT,CSVTGEMGATDTQYF
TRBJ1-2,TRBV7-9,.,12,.,TGTGCCAGCAGCTTAGGGCGCTGGGGCTACACCTTC,CASSLGRWGYTF
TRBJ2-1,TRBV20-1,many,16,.,TGCAGTGCTAGTCGACCGGGGCTCGGATCCTACAATGAGCAGTTCTTC,CSASRPGLGSYNEQFF
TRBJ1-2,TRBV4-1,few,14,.,TGCGCCAGCAGCCAAATTACAGGCGACTATGGCTACACCTTC,CASSQITGDYGYTF
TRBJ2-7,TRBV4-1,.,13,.,TGCGCCAACAGCCAAGAACGGGCCTACGAGCAGTACTTC,CANSQERAYEQYF
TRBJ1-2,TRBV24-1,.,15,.,TGTGCCACCAGTGACGACTTACCGGAAGGCCATGGCTACACCTTC,CATSDDLPEGHGYTF
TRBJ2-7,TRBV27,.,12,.,TGTGCCAGCAGTTTATGGGGCTACGAGCAGTACTTC,CASSLWGYEQYF
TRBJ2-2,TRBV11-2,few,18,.,TGTGCCAGCAGCTTAGCATCGGTCACTTCTAGGAACACCGGGGAGCTGTTTTTT,CASSLASVTSRNTGELFF